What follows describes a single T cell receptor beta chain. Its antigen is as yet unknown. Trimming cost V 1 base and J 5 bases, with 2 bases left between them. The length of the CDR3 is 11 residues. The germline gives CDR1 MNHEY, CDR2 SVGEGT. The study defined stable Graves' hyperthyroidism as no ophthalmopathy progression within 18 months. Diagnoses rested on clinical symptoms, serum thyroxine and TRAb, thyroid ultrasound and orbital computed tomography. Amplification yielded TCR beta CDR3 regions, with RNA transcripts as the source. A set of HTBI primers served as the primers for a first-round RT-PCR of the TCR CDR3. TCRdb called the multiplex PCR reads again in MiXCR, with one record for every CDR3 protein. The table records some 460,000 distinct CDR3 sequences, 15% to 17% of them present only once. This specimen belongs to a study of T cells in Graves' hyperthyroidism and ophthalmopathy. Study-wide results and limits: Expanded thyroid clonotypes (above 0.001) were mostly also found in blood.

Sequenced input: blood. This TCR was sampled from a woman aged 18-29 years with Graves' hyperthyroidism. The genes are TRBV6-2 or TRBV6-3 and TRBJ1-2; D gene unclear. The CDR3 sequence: CASSYLYGYTF. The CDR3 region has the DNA TGTGCCAGCAGTTACTTGTATGGCTACACCTTC.